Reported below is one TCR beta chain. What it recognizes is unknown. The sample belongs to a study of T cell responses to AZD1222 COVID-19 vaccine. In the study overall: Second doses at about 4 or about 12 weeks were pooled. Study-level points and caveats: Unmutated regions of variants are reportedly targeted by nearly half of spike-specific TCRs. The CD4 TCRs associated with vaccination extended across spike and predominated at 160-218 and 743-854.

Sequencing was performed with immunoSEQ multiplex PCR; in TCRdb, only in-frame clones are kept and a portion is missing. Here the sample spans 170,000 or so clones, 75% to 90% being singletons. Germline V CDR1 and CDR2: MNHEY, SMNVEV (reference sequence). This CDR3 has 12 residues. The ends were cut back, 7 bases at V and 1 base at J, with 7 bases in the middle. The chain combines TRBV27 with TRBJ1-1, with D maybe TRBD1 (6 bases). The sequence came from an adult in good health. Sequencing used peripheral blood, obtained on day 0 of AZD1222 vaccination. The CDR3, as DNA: TGTGCCAGCATGACAGGGAACACTGAAGCTTTCTTT. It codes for CASMTGNTEAFF.